The text below deals with one T cell receptor beta chain. According to the study, genomic DNA was the template for TCR beta VDJ and CDR3 profiling. MiXCR, run by TCRdb on the reads, gives a single entry per CDR3 protein. Counted here are 150,000 to 200,000 distinct CDR3 sequences, around half occurring once; the ten biggest clones make up roughly 30%. The sample originates from a study of CD8+CD57+ T cells in acquired aplastic anemia. Study background: The average for DNA from sorted CD4+ and CD8+ cells was roughly 3 ug.

It was patients with CD8+CD57+ cell expansion by flow cytometry who were chosen for sequencing. Germline values: CDR1 LNHDA, CDR2 SQIVND (reference sequence). This CDR3 has 12 amino acids. The V and J ends lost 1 base and 6 bases respectively, with 4 bases between them. The rearrangement links TRBV19 to TRBJ1-5; no clear D gene. The origin of this receptor is a human donor with aplastic anemia. What was sequenced was sorted CD4+, CD8+, or CD8+CD57+ T cells (not recorded which) from PBMCs. The CDR3 DNA follows: TGTGCCAGTAGTATAGGGACTCAGCCCCAGCATTTT. This gives the protein CASSIGTQPQHF.